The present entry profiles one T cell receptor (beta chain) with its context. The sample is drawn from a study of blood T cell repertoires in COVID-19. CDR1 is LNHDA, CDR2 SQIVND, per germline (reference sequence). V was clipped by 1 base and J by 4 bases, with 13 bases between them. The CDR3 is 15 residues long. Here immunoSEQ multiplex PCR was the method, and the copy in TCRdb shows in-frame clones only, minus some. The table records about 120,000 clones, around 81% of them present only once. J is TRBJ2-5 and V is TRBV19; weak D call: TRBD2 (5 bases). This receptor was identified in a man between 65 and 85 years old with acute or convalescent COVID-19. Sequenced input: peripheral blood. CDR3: CASSIGGVVGETQYF. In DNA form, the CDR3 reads TGTGCCAGTAGTATAGGGGGAGTCGTTGGAGAGACCCAGTACTTC.